This T cell receptor (beta chain) appears in the sequencing data of a study of shared clonotypes between healthy human individuals. General observations from the study: With a few donors compared, around 4.7% of naive CD4 clonotypes were shared.

This table comes from immunoSEQ multiplex PCR, and its TCRdb copy is limited to in-frame clones, with some not included. Of over 2 million clones detected, about 95% appear once; the ten largest clones hold around 1.1%. As regards this clone: Its target is not known.

The naive CD8 population came from CD45RO-negative cells selected for CCR7, without terminally differentiated effector memory CD45RA+ cells. The sample taken for sequencing was naive CD8+ T cells sorted from blood. The sequence was obtained from a man in his late teens or twenties in good health.

The CDR3 here is CASSPNVYREGGEKLFF. DNA for the CDR3: TGTGCCAGCAGCCCCAACGTATACAGGGAAGGAGGGGAAAAACTGTTTTTT. The chain uses TRBV7-9 and TRBJ1-4, with D possibly TRBD1 on 6 matching bases. The V end lost 5 bases, the J end lost 8 bases, and 24 bases lay between the germline ends. CDR1 and CDR2 (germline): SEHNR, FQNEAQ (reference sequence). This CDR3 comprises 17 residues.